These T cell receptor beta chains were read from a single sample in a study of regulatory T cells in long-lasting Graves disease. TCRdb recomputed calls from the multiplex PCR reads with MiXCR, one row per CDR3 protein. Of roughly 450,000 distinct CDR3 sequences in the sample, around a fifth are singletons; the top ten hold 10% to 15%. The source was peripheral blood mononuclear cells (PBMCs), collected when the disease was refractory, from a patient treated with antithyroid drugs. The source of these receptors is a female donor with Graves disease. Both conserved end residues are trimmed from each CDR3. Each record gives: V gene, J gene, CDR3 length, D gene, CDR3 protein. The D gene is left open where the match is weak.

>TRBV6-2/TRBV6-3|TRBJ1-1|11|.
ASSYSRATEAF
>TRBV5-1|TRBJ1-1|11|.
ASSATESTEAF
>TRBV7-9|TRBJ2-5|12|.
ASSRPPNQETQY
>TRBV29-1|TRBJ2-3|15|TRBD2
SGEGLAGFPSTDTQY
>TRBV6-5|TRBJ2-3|18|TRBD2
ASSYSRTSGPSSSTDTQY
>TRBV4-1|TRBJ2-3|14|TRBD1
ASSHPTGDRTDTQY
>TRBV20-1|TRBJ2-7|11|.
SARSVYSYEQY
>TRBV5-1|TRBJ2-7|10|.
ASSLKKYEQY
>TRBV18|TRBJ2-5|10|.
ASSSASETQY
>TRBV28|TRBJ1-4|11|.
ASSSATNEKLF
>TRBV11-2|TRBJ1-6|12|.
ASSLSGFNSPLH
>TRBV10-3|TRBJ2-5|12|.
AISAMGQQETQY
>TRBV7-2|TRBJ2-3|10|.
ASSLFIDTQY
>TRBV28|TRBJ2-5|12|.
ASLGGFAEQTQY
>TRBV12-3/TRBV12-4|TRBJ1-1|14|TRBD1
ASSTQAGTGDTEAF
>TRBV19|TRBJ1-2|12|TRBD1
ATLGGTGDYGYT
>TRBV28|TRBJ2-2|12|.
ASSLPLNTGELF
>TRBV15|TRBJ1-2|13|TRBD1
ATSRGDRGVYGYT
>TRBV7-9|TRBJ1-6|13|.
ASSLGWDVNSPLH
>TRBV12-5|TRBJ1-5|15|TRBD1
ASGRGQGADSNQPQH
>TRBV4-3|TRBJ2-3|11|.
ASSQDLGDTQY
>TRBV6-5|TRBJ1-5|13|.
ASSYSRDGNQPQH
>TRBV2|TRBJ2-4|12|.
ASSPGRSGYVQY
>TRBV28|TRBJ2-7|11|.
ASSPRGRGTAR
>TRBV2|TRBJ1-1|8|TRBD1
ASLDREGF
>TRBV7-9|TRBJ2-2|12|.
ASSWPGRTGELF
>TRBV10-3|TRBJ2-5|10|.
ATRDIQETQY
>TRBV7-2|TRBJ1-3|14|.
ASSLGFSTSGNTIY
>TRBV7-8|TRBJ1-5|12|.
ASSTRQALQPQH
>TRBV7-2|TRBJ2-2|16|.
ASGLNPGQSLLGGELF
>TRBV6-1|TRBJ1-5|11|.
ASSQGSTKPQH
>TRBV2|TRBJ1-1|12|TRBD1
ASRSDREVAEAF
>TRBV15|TRBJ2-3|13|TRBD2
ATSKAGEVTDTQY
>TRBV6-1|TRBJ2-7|10|TRBD2
ASSPGGGEQY
>TRBV27|TRBJ1-2|13|.
ASSPTTGSYYGYT
>TRBV20-1|TRBJ1-2|12|.
SASRQPANYGYT
>TRBV6-1|TRBJ2-2|12|.
ASSEDLNTGELF
>TRBV6-1|TRBJ2-7|13|.
ASSPPLGNAGEQY
>TRBV12-3/TRBV12-4|TRBJ1-6|11|TRBD1
ASTGTGNSPLH
>TRBV5-8|TRBJ2-6|14|.
ASSSIRGSGANVLT
>TRBV20-1|TRBJ1-6|12|TRBD1
SAELTGVNSPLH
>TRBV11-3|TRBJ2-2|13|.
ASSFMGPNTGELF
>TRBV20-1|.|13|TRBD1
SAREPGQGNYEQY
>TRBV28|TRBJ1-3|12|.
ASSLQGRGNTIY
>TRBV6-1|TRBJ2-4|17|TRBD1
ASRRKAGTGGFFENIQY
>TRBV2|TRBJ2-7|10|.
ASSPGLGEQY